The subject of this entry is one T cell receptor (beta chain). The sample is drawn from a study of CD8+CD57+ T cells in acquired aplastic anemia. TCR beta VDJ and CDR3 were profiled, and genomic DNA was the template. One entry per CDR3 protein results from TCRdb running MiXCR on the reads. The table includes 310,000 or so distinct CDR3 sequences, 50% to 65% detected once. Trimming pared 5 bases from V and 9 bases from J, leaving 19 bases between. This CDR3 comprises 15 residues. The V gene's germline CDR1 is SEHNR and CDR2 FQNEAQ (reference sequence). Selection for sequencing was limited to patients who had shown CD8+CD57+ cell expansion by flow cytometry.

This receptor was taken from a human donor with aplastic anemia. The sequencing sample was made of sorted CD4+, CD8+, or CD8+CD57+ T cells (not recorded which) from PBMCs. V usage is TRBV7-9 and J usage is TRBJ1-4; D gene uncertain. The CDR3 nucleotides read TGTGCCAGCAGCCCGGCACACCAAGGGAAGCAAAAACTGTTTTTT. Amino acid sequence: CASSPAHQGKQKLFF. The variable domain in full, completed from reference TRBV7-9 and TRBJ1-4, reads DTGVSQNPRHKITKRGQNVTFRCDPISEHNRLYWYRQTLGQGPEFLTYFQNEAQLEKSRLLSDRFSAERPKGSFSTLEIQRTEQGDSAMYLCASSPAHQGKQKLFFGSGTQLSVL.